The clone carrying this TCR beta chain has ten or more counts. Its cognate antigen is unknown. These data come from a study of regulatory T cells in long-lasting Graves disease. General study points: The study found lower TCR diversity in persistent Graves' patients than in newly diagnosed ones. Favoring TRBV28, TRBJ1-2 and TRBJ2-5 was a feature seen in persistent disease.

For TCR beta, libraries came from iRepertoire HTBI primers and Arm-PCR of CDR3 regions. A single record per CDR3 protein comes from TCRdb applying MiXCR to the multiplex PCR reads. The repertoire consists of roughly 500,000 distinct CDR3 sequences, with about 20% occurring once and the leading ten covering about an eighth. Time point indicated: persistent/refractory GD, antithyroid drugs over 5 years with positive TRAb. Construction of the TCR library relied on RNA isolated from PBMCs. Each patient gave approximately 8.1 milliliters of EDTA-anticoagulated peripheral blood. Germline V gives CDR1 MNHEY, CDR2 SVGAGI. Trimming cost V 2 bases and J 7 bases, with 11 bases left between them. CDR3 length equals 13 residues.

This material consisted of peripheral blood mononuclear cells (PBMCs), taken when the disease was refractory, from a patient treated with antithyroid drugs. The receptor was derived from a female donor with Graves disease. V usage is TRBV6-5 and J usage is TRBJ1-1; no definite D call. CDR3 region: CASSYHSKLEAFF. CDR3 in DNA: TGTGCCAGCAGTTACCACAGTAAACTTGAAGCTTTCTTT.